The subject of this entry is one TCR beta chain. Its antigen target is currently unknown. No much larger clone is present one base from it, and per-base qualities are unavailable. The entry originates in a study of STAT3 mutations in large granular lymphocyte leukemia (dated by TCRdb to between 2018 and 2021). At the level of the whole study: In roughly half of the longitudinally sequenced T-LGLL patients, canonical activating STAT3 mutations were detected. Over half of the T-LGLL patients were given one or more immunosuppressive therapy regimens, and 40% of those treated had a hematologic response. To reconstruct clonal hierarchy and dynamics, serial deep sequencing of TCRbeta CDR3 and STAT3 was performed in patients with T-cell large granular lymphocyte leukemia. From an initial cohort of 200 to 250 LGL patients, approximately 17 representative T-LGLL cases were selected for longitudinal TCRbeta and STAT3 sequencing. As controls, the study also included longitudinal sequencing of a couple of patients with natural killer LGL leukemia. On average, sequencing was done at more than 3 time points per patient, with the number of samplings ranging from 2 to 8. What the research found in general, with its limitations: Because codominant clonotypes persisted in some patients, a small but highly pathogenic clone may have been missed. The burden of the dominant TCR clone was higher than the STAT3 mutant burden in several patients, which suggests that the STAT3 mutation arose secondarily inside a clone that had already expanded. The linking of therapy response to changes in TCR clonal burden was complicated by variable intervals between samplings and differing treatment regimens. At least one immunodominant TCRbeta clonotype was present in every T-LGLL patient, and multiple immunodominant subclonotypes appeared in about half of the T-LGLL patients. TCR clonotype switching after therapy was seen in about 30% of the 18 patients, with all newly emerging clones being STAT3 wild type. Because no samples were available when a clone first appeared, clonal expansion was inferred from samplings taken at other points.

DNA was extracted from blood mononuclear cells, and the same DNA was used for both TCR and STAT3 sequencing. TCRbeta libraries were sequenced on an Illumina MiSeq, averaging around 41,000 productive templates per sample. The immunoSEQ assay, which uses multiplex PCR amplification, was used to generate TCRbeta CDR3 libraries. The authors' analysis ran thus. Repertoire diversity was computed as previously defined, with values near 0 indicating extremely monoclonal samples. Entries here come from immuneACCESS through TCRdb and include only in-frame sequences with V and J called. Some clones fail to appear in such tables; in the studies checked, an unresolved V gene covers under half of the shortfall, and the cause of the remainder is unknown. V, J and clone size derive from that table, while D and trimming were established from the DNA sequence. Present in this sample are about 5,000 clones, approximately 51% of which were seen just once. The ten largest make up 45% to 65% of the sample.

Via the germline V gene (reference sequence), CDR1 is SGHNT and CDR2 YYREEE. The germline V end is reduced by 2 bases and the J end by 6 bases; junction bases left unmatched: 7. Counted from cysteine to phenylalanine, this CDR3 has 15 amino acids. Solely the CDR3 DNA is kept, with 45 bases framed from the first base. The source material was peripheral blood mononuclear cells. The clonotype originates from a woman aged 70 to 79 with T-cell large granular lymphocyte leukemia. Some clones in this sample may be carry-over from other donors' samples. The age is the age at diagnosis. The rearrangement combines TRBV5-4 with TRBJ2-1; 8 central bases correspond to TRBD2. The CDR3 protein sequence reads: CASSFLAGSRNEQFF. The DNA sequence follows: TGTGCCAGCAGCTTTCTAGCGGGTTCACGCAATGAGCAGTTCTTC.